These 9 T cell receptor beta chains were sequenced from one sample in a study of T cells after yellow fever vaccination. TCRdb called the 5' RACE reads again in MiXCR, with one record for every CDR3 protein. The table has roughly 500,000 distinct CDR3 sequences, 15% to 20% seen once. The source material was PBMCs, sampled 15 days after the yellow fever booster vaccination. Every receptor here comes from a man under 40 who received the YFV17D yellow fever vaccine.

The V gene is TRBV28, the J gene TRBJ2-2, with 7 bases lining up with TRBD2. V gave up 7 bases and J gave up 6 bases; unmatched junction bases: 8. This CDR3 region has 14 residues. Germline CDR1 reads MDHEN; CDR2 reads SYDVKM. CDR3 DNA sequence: TGTGCCAGCAAGGGAGGGGAGTTCGCCGGGGAGCTGTTTTTT. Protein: CASKGGEFAGELFF.

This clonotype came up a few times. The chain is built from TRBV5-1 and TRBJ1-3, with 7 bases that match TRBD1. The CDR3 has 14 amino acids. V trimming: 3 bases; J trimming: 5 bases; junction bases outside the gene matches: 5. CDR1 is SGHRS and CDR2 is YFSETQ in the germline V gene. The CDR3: CASSSSGQRNTIYF. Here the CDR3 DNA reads TGCGCCAGCAGCTCCTCGGGACAGAGAAACACCATATATTTT.

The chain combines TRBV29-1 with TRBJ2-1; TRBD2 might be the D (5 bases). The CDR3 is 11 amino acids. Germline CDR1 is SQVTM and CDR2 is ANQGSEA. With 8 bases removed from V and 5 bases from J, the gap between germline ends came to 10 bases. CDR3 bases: TGCAGCCGACTACAAAACAATGAGCAGTTCTTC. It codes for CSRLQNNEQFF.

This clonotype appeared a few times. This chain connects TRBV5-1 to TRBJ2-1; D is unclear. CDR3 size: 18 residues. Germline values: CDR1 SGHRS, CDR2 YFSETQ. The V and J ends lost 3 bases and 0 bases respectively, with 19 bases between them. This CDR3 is CASSSKPPWLSSYNEQFF. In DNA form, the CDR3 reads TGCGCCAGCAGCTCGAAACCGCCCTGGTTGAGCTCCTACAATGAGCAGTTCTTC.

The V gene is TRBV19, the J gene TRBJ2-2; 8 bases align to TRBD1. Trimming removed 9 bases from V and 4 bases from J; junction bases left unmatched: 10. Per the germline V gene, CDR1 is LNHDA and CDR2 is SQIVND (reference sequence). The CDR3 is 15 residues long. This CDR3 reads CASKGQDLGTGELFF. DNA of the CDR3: TGTGCCAGCAAGGGACAGGATCTCGGCACCGGGGAGCTGTTTTTT.

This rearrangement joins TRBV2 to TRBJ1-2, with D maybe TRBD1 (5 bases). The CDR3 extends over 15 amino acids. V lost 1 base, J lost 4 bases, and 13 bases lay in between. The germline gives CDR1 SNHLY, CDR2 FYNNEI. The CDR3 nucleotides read TGTGCCAGCAGTGAAGGCCCCAGGGAGGGCTATGGCTACACCTTC. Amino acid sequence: CASSEGPREGYGYTF.

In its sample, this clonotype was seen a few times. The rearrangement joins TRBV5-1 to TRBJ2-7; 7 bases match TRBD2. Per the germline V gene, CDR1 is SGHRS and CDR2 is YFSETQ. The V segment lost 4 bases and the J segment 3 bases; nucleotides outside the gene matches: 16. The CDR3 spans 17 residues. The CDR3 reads CASSKTTRTSEFYEQYF. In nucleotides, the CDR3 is TGCGCCAGCAGCAAAACGACGAGAACTAGCGAGTTCTACGAGCAGTACTTC.

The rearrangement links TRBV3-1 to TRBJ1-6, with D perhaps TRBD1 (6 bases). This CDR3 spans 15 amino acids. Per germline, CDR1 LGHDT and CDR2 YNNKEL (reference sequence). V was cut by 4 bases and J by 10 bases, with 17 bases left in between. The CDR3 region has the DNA TGTGCCAGCAGCCCATCGGGACAACGGGGCTCACCCCTCCACTTT. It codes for CASSPSGQRGSPLHF. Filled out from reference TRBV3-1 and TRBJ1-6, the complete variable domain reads DTAVSQTPKYLVTQMGNDKSIKCEQNLGHDTMYWYKQDSKKFLKIMFSYNNKELIINETVPNRFSPKSPDKAHLNLHINSLELGDSAVYFCASSPSGQRGSPLHFGNGTRLTVT.

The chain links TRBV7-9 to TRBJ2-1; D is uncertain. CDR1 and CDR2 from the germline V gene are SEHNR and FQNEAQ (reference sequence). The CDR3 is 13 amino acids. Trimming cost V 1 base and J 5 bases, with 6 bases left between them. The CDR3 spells CASSLVSDNEQFF. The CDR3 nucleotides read TGTGCCAGCAGCTTAGTCAGTGACAATGAGCAGTTCTTC.